These T cell receptor beta chains were read from a single sample in a study of T cells in localized non-small cell lung cancer. TCRdb's copy holds only in-frame clones and misses some; the assay was immunoSEQ multiplex PCR. Of about 82,000 clones listed, over 70% are singletons. Here the sequenced sample was PBMCs, taken before any cancer treatment. Every receptor here comes from a man aged 35-75 years with stage II squamous cell lung carcinoma. CDR3s include the opening cysteine and the closing phenylalanine or tryptophan. D genes are given only for firm matches. The size of a clone is reported for some rows only, either as once, few or many, or as a class for expanded clones.

v_call	clone_size	j_call	d_call	cdr3_nt	cdr3_aa
TRBV16	few	TRBJ2-7	.	TGTGCCAGCAGCCAAACAAGTTTATCCTACGAGCAGTACTTC	CASSQTSLSYEQYF
TRBV19	.	TRBJ2-2	TRBD2	TGTGCCAGTAGTATGAGCGGGGCCGGGGACGGGGAGCTGTTTTTT	CASSMSGAGDGELFF
TRBV7-2	.	TRBJ1-1	.	TGTGCCAGCAGCCTAGGGGGGGCTCGGAACACTGAAGCTTTCTTT	CASSLGGARNTEAFF
TRBV15	few	TRBJ2-7	.	TGTGCCACCAGCAGGGTCTTCGGGGCGTCCGGCGAGCAGTACTTC	CATSRVFGASGEQYF
TRBV2	.	TRBJ2-1	.	TGTGCCAGCTCCGCAGGGGGGGTTCGACAGTTCTTC	CASSAGGVRQFF
TRBV11-1	.	TRBJ2-4	.	TGTGCCAGCAGCCAAGTAGGGGGAAACATTCAGTACTTC	CASSQVGGNIQYF
TRBV5-1	few	TRBJ1-6	.	TGCGCCAGCAGCTTGGCTGGCCAATCACCCCTCCACTTT	CASSLAGQSPLHF
TRBV19	.	TRBJ2-7	.	TGTGCCAGTAGCAAAAGGGGTCAAAAGGGACAAACCTACGAGCAGTACTTC	CASSKRGQKGQTYEQYF
TRBV6-6	large	TRBJ1-2	TRBD1	TGTGCCACTGGGACAGAACAGCGCATATATGGCTACACCTTC	CATGTEQRIYGYTF
TRBV6-1	.	TRBJ1-1	.	TGTGCCAGCAGTGAAGGCAGGGCCCGCACTGAAGCTTTCTTT	CASSEGRARTEAFF
TRBV28	.	TRBJ1-2	TRBD1	TGTGCCAGCAGTCCCGGGACAGGGCCCTATGGCTACACCTTC	CASSPGTGPYGYTF
TRBV5-4	.	TRBJ1-5	.	TGTGCCAGCAGCTTGGGAGGGGTTGGTCAGCCCCAGCATTTT	CASSLGGVGQPQHF
TRBV28	.	TRBJ1-5	TRBD1	TGTGCCAGCGGGACAGCCGTCAATCAGCCCCAGCATTTT	CASGTAVNQPQHF
TRBV9	.	TRBJ1-1	.	TGTGCCAGCAGCGTAGACGGGATGAACACTGAAGCTTTCTTT	CASSVDGMNTEAFF
TRBV27	.	TRBJ2-4	.	TGTGCCAGCAGTTCGCTCGGGAGTTCCAAAAACATTCAGTACTTC	CASSSLGSSKNIQYF
TRBV6-1	.	TRBJ2-3	.	TGTGCCAGCAGTGAACGGGTCAGTAGCACAGATACGCAGTATTTT	CASSERVSSTDTQYF
TRBV6-4	.	TRBJ2-3	.	TGTGCCAGCGGGGCAGGGCACACAGATACGCAGTATTTT	CASGAGHTDTQYF
TRBV10-3	.	TRBJ2-1	TRBD2	TGTGCCATCAGGGGGACTAGCGGGAGCAGACAGTTCTTC	CAIRGTSGSRQFF
TRBV7-2	.	TRBJ1-4	.	TGTGCCAGCAGGTCACGGGGTGAAAAACTGTTTTTT	CASRSRGEKLFF
TRBV6-5	once	TRBJ1-1	.	TGTGCCAGCAGTTACTCGAAAGCGGGACCCGAAGCTTTCTTT	CASSYSKAGPEAFF
TRBV11-3	.	TRBJ2-3	TRBD1	TGTGCCAGCAGCCGGACAGGGGATGGTGCAGATACGCAGTATTTT	CASSRTGDGADTQYF
TRBV11-2	.	TRBJ2-1	TRBD2	TGTGCCAGCAGCTTAGCGGGAGGGGGATTTAATGAGCAGTTCTTC	CASSLAGGGFNEQFF
TRBV5-6	.	TRBJ2-5	TRBD1	TGTGCCAGCAGCTTGGTGGCAGGGGGCCGTGAGACCCAGTACTTC	CASSLVAGGRETQYF
TRBV7-8	.	TRBJ2-1	.	TGTGCCAGCAGCTTAGCGGTGCGGGATGAGCAGTTCTTC	CASSLAVRDEQFF
TRBV19	once	TRBJ1-2	.	TGTGCCAGTAGTGAAAGGGATTATGGCTACACCTTC	CASSERDYGYTF
TRBV5-4	.	TRBJ1-1	.	TGTGCCAGCAGCTCCGGGGTGAACACTGAAGCTTTCTTT	CASSSGVNTEAFF
TRBV4-1	.	TRBJ2-5	.	TGCGCCAGCAGCCAAGAGGGGGGAGCTTGGGGAGAGACCCAGTACTTC	CASSQEGGAWGETQYF
TRBV19	.	TRBJ1-2	TRBD1	TGTGCCAGTAGTTCAACCGGGACAGGGGGCTATGGCTACACCTTC	CASSSTGTGGYGYTF
TRBV5-1	once	TRBJ2-5	.	TGCGCCAGCAGCTTTGGCGGTCCGGAGACCCAGTACTTC	CASSFGGPETQYF
TRBV7-6	.	TRBJ1-1	.	TGTGCCAGCAGCGCGACCCGGACGGAAGCTTTCTTT	CASSATRTEAFF
TRBV10-2	few	TRBJ1-1	.	TGCGCCAGCAGTGATTTGAGGGGCGACGGAGCTTTCTTT	CASSDLRGDGAFF
TRBV6-6	few	TRBJ2-7	TRBD1	TGTGCCAGCAGGAAAGACAGGGGTCGGGGTTCCTACGAGCAGTACTTC	CASRKDRGRGSYEQYF
TRBV5-5	once	TRBJ1-4	.	TGTGCCAGCAGACCTACAGGGAATGCTAATGAAAAACTGTTTTTT	CASRPTGNANEKLFF
TRBV5-1	once	TRBJ2-2	.	TGCGCCAGCGGGGGCCAGACGAACACCGGGGAGCTGTTTTTT	CASGGQTNTGELFF
TRBV30	.	TRBJ1-1	.	TGTGCCTGGAGTAAGGGGAGCGAAATGAACACTGAAGCTTTCTTT	CAWSKGSEMNTEAFF
TRBV5-6	once	TRBJ1-1	.	TGTGCCAGCAGCTTGACAGCAGTTAACACTGAAGCTTTCTTT	CASSLTAVNTEAFF
TRBV9	.	TRBJ2-7	TRBD1	TGTGCCAGCAGCCCCAAGGGACAGCAAAGATCCGAGCAGTACTTC	CASSPKGQQRSEQYF
TRBV4-1	.	TRBJ1-2	.	TGCGCCAGCAGCCAAGATCTGGGGATTTCTAACTATGGCTACACCTTC	CASSQDLGISNYGYTF
TRBV10-3	.	TRBJ2-3	TRBD2	TGTGCCATCACGGCCGGGGGGGCGCCGGGCACAGATACGCAGTATTTT	CAITAGGAPGTDTQYF
TRBV7-9	.	TRBJ2-1	.	TGTGCCAGCAGCCCAACAGGGATTGAGCAGTTCTTC	CASSPTGIEQFF
TRBV19	few	TRBJ1-5	TRBD1	TGTGCCAGTAGTATTATTAAGCAAACAGGGGTCTTTCGGAAGGGCTCTTCGCCCCAGCATTTT	CASSIIKQTGVFRKGSSPQHF
TRBV18	.	TRBJ2-7	.	TGTGCCAGCTCACCACCGAGCGGCTACGAGCAGTACTTC	CASSPPSGYEQYF
TRBV7-3	.	TRBJ2-5	TRBD2	TGTGCCAGCAGCTCCGCGGGACTAGCTGGAGAGACCCAGTACTTC	CASSSAGLAGETQYF
TRBV7-8	.	TRBJ2-3	.	TGTGCCAGCAGCTTAGATGGGGGCCGCACAGATACGCAGTATTTT	CASSLDGGRTDTQYF
TRBV5-8	.	TRBJ2-1	.	TGTGCCAGCAGCTGGTACAATGAGCAGTTCTTC	CASSWYNEQFF
TRBV19	.	TRBJ1-5	TRBD1	TGTTCCAGCGGGGGGCGGACAGGAGACTTTAGCAATCAGCCCCAGCATTTT	CSSGGRTGDFSNQPQHF
TRBV7-2	.	TRBJ2-7	.	TGTGCCAGCAGCTTAGGAGCCGGCTACGAGCAGTACTTC	CASSLGAGYEQYF
TRBV6-6	few	TRBJ2-7	TRBD2	TGTGCCAGCAGTTGGGGTACTAGCGGGGGCGAGCAGTACTTC	CASSWGTSGGEQYF
TRBV2	.	TRBJ2-1	.	TGTGCCAGCAGGGGTCTCGATCATGAGCAGTTCTTC	CASRGLDHEQFF
TRBV4-2	.	TRBJ2-7	.	TGTGCCAGCAGCCACCTTCCTAGCGAGAGCTCCTACGAGCAGTACTTC	CASSHLPSESSYEQYF
TRBV18	.	TRBJ1-2	TRBD1	TGTGCCAGCTCACCAACAGGGGCAACTAACTATGGCTACACCTTC	CASSPTGATNYGYTF
TRBV5-1	.	TRBJ1-3	.	TGCGCCAGCAGCTTGGAAGGCGGCTCTGGAAACACCATATATTTT	CASSLEGGSGNTIYF
TRBV30	.	TRBJ1-3	.	TGTGCATCCGCGCCGGGATGGGTAACTGGAAACACCATATATTTT	CASAPGWVTGNTIYF
TRBV9	.	TRBJ1-1	.	TGTGCCAGCAGCCCCATGAACACTGAAGCTTTCTTT	CASSPMNTEAFF
TRBV6-7	.	TRBJ1-6	TRBD1	TGTGCCAGCAGCCGATCACAGGGGGCAGGTTCACCCCTCCACTTT	CASSRSQGAGSPLHF
TRBV5-1	.	TRBJ2-1	TRBD1	TGCGCCAGCAGCTTGATATCAGGGGGAACTTTCAATGAGCAGTTCTTC	CASSLISGGTFNEQFF
TRBV5-6	.	TRBJ1-1	.	TGTGCCAGCAGCTTGGTTGGTTCGAACACTGAAGCTTTCTTT	CASSLVGSNTEAFF
TRBV28	.	TRBJ2-7	.	TGTGCCAGCAAGGAGGGGCAGTCCTACGAGCAGTACTTC	CASKEGQSYEQYF
TRBV2	.	TRBJ1-2	.	TGTGCCAGCGAAGCAGGCCCAGCTTCTAACTATGGCTACACCTTC	CASEAGPASNYGYTF